These T cell receptor beta chains were read from a single sample in a study of shared clonotypes between healthy human individuals. The assay was immunoSEQ multiplex PCR, and TCRdb's table has in-frame clones only and misses some. The sample has about a million clones; 60% to 80% are singletons. The sample was memory CD4+ T cells sorted from blood. These receptors were taken from a man younger than 35 in good health. Both conserved end residues are part of each CDR3. Fields, in order: D gene, J gene, V gene, clone size, CDR3 DNA, CDR3 protein. The D gene is left open where the match is weak. The size entry is marked missing in some rows and otherwise reads once, few, many or a size class.

d_call: NA
j_call: TRBJ1-6
v_call: TRBV6-1
clone_size: NA
cdr3_nt: TGTGCCAGCAGTGAAAGCTCCTATAATTCACCCCTCCACTTT
cdr3_aa: CASSESSYNSPLHF

d_call: NA
j_call: TRBJ2-7
v_call: TRBV11-3
clone_size: NA
cdr3_nt: TGTGCCAGCAGCCTAGCGGGCAGACAGGGCGGGAAATACGAGCAGTACTTC
cdr3_aa: CASSLAGRQGGKYEQYF

d_call: NA
j_call: TRBJ1-2
v_call: TRBV16
clone_size: NA
cdr3_nt: TGTGCCAGCAGCCCGACAGGAAACTATGGCTACACCTTC
cdr3_aa: CASSPTGNYGYTF

d_call: TRBD2
j_call: TRBJ2-3
v_call: TRBV5-4
clone_size: NA
cdr3_nt: TGTGCCAGCACCCCAGCGGGACTAACAGATACGCAGTATTTT
cdr3_aa: CASTPAGLTDTQYF

d_call: NA
j_call: TRBJ2-5
v_call: TRBV7-9
clone_size: NA
cdr3_nt: TGTGCCAGCAGCTTGGGCGGGACAGAGACCCAGTACTTC
cdr3_aa: CASSLGGTETQYF

d_call: TRBD1
j_call: TRBJ1-1
v_call: TRBV7-9
clone_size: NA
cdr3_nt: TGTGCCAGCAGCTTCCTCTCCACAGGGGACACTGAAGCTTTCTTT
cdr3_aa: CASSFLSTGDTEAFF

d_call: NA
j_call: TRBJ1-1
v_call: TRBV6-5
clone_size: NA
cdr3_nt: TGTGCCAGCAGCCTCGGAGGTAGTGGGACTGAAGCTTTCTTT
cdr3_aa: CASSLGGSGTEAFF

d_call: TRBD2
j_call: TRBJ2-1
v_call: TRBV5-4
clone_size: NA
cdr3_nt: TGTGCCAGCAGCTTGGTCAGCGGGGGTTACAATGAGCAGTTCTTC
cdr3_aa: CASSLVSGGYNEQFF

d_call: TRBD2
j_call: TRBJ2-1
v_call: TRBV5-6
clone_size: NA
cdr3_nt: TGTGCCAGCAGCTACGGGACTAGCGGGAGGCAAGATGAGCAGTTCTTC
cdr3_aa: CASSYGTSGRQDEQFF

d_call: NA
j_call: TRBJ1-5
v_call: TRBV6-5
clone_size: NA
cdr3_nt: TGTGCCAGCAGTTACCTCCGAGGGGGAGTGGTTCAGCCCCAGCATTTT
cdr3_aa: CASSYLRGGVVQPQHF

d_call: NA
j_call: TRBJ2-1
v_call: TRBV30
clone_size: NA
cdr3_nt: TGTGCCTGGGCTGAGGGGAACTCCTACAATGAGCAGTTCTTC
cdr3_aa: CAWAEGNSYNEQFF

d_call: NA
j_call: TRBJ2-2
v_call: TRBV19
clone_size: NA
cdr3_nt: TGTGCCAGTAGTATCGTGGTGGGCACCGGGGAGCTGTTTTTT
cdr3_aa: CASSIVVGTGELFF

d_call: TRBD2
j_call: TRBJ2-7
v_call: TRBV30
clone_size: NA
cdr3_nt: TGTGCCTGGAGTACCAGCGGGGGGGCCTACGAGCAGTACTTC
cdr3_aa: CAWSTSGGAYEQYF

d_call: TRBD1
j_call: TRBJ1-5
v_call: TRBV6-6
clone_size: NA
cdr3_nt: TGTGCCAGCAGTACAGGGGGCGATCAGCCCCAGCATTTT
cdr3_aa: CASSTGGDQPQHF

d_call: TRBD1
j_call: TRBJ2-5
v_call: TRBV5-4
clone_size: NA
cdr3_nt: TGTGCCAGCAGCCGGGGACAGTTAGTCTCAGAGACCCAGTACTTC
cdr3_aa: CASSRGQLVSETQYF

d_call: NA
j_call: TRBJ2-5
v_call: TRBV7-6
clone_size: NA
cdr3_nt: TGTGCCAGCAGCTTAGGGAGATGGAAAGAGACCCAGTACTTC
cdr3_aa: CASSLGRWKETQYF

d_call: NA
j_call: TRBJ2-5
v_call: TRBV5-4
clone_size: once
cdr3_nt: TGTGCCTACCAGCGGAAGAGGGAAGAGACCCAGTACTTC
cdr3_aa: CAYQRKREETQYF